Reported below is one TCR beta chain. Its recognized antigen is unknown. The input lacks base qualities; no much larger clone sits a single base away. This sample was taken from a study of long-term antiretroviral therapy in people with HIV (dated 2022 in TCRdb). With regard to the full study: The earliest samples were collected about a decade before the 2015 WHO recommendation for immediate ART, when ART was typically delayed until CD4 counts fell. Whether ART initiation and durable HIV suppression were associated with changes in peripheral blood TRB repertoire composition and diversity was tested in a retrospective serial study. From some 30 adults with confirmed HIV infection, the cohort provided approximately 190 cryopreserved PBMC samples, gathered serially across a mean of around six years (range 1-12). Of the roughly 32 participants with HIV, approximately 11 were female. Test extractions of a monoclonal T-cell line alongside 33 polyclonal samples showed no cross-contamination during QIAcube processing. Summary of the overall study and its limitations: Because cell numbers in pre-ART samples were limited, unsorted PBMC were profiled instead of sorted CD4+ and CD8+ T cells. Inferences about post-ART repertoire changes were limited because no data were available on ART adherence, viral resistance or therapy changes. A significant increase in TRB diversity was found to be associated with ART initiation, although TRB diversity was observed to remain significantly below that of transplant donor controls even after long-term ART. Expanded TRB clones identified before ART initiation dominated the repertoire at all time points, although this dominance fluctuated and declined in many PLHIV after ART. Because PBMC availability was limited, only the TCR beta chain was sequenced, with no alpha chain pairing. Compared with controls, HIV repertoires had narrower CDR3 length ranges, and the network structure pointed to an antigen-experienced repertoire that shifted only slightly toward naive after ART. The samples were dated from about 2003 to 2017, and the ART regimens that were used may be less effective than current ART regimens.

Inclusion was restricted to participants for whom at least one PBMC sample before ART initiation and at least two post-ART samples were available. Every participant with HIV received treatment in the United States of America. Cryopreserved samples of about 0.95-10 million PBMC were thawed and washed before DNA extraction. At the time of the earliest PBMC sample for each participant with HIV, ages ranged from about 20 to 55 years. Each participant contributed PBMC samples from 1-4 timepoints before ART initiation and 2-8 timepoints after ART initiation, with a median of 7 samples. For every participant, serial HIV viral load, CD4+ T-cell count, ART history and demographic data were obtained. Genomic DNA was extracted from unsorted PBMC with a Qiagen kit on a QIAcube, with processing performed in batches of 12 samples. The immunoSEQ hsTCRB v3.0 assay was used at survey level resolution for TRB variable region sequencing. The target sequencing depth for TRB was roughly 40,000-50,000 T-cell genomes per sample. TRB libraries were pooled and sequenced on an Illumina MiSeq using a v3 150-cycle kit. The authors' pipeline ran thus. Repertoire analysis was performed in R inside a reproducible Nextflow workflow that covered QC, data transformation and analysis. LymphoSeq2, an R package for AIRR-Seq data exploration, was used to implement custom analyses. After excluding several samples that yielded fewer than 5000 total TRB sequences, under 200 HIV repertoires remained for analysis. Among the roughly 180 retained HIV repertoires, some 60 were collected before ART initiation and 120 to 140 after ART initiation. Repertoires were downsampled to 5000 TRB nucleotide sequences, with summary statistics averaged over 100 downsampling iterations. Only TRB sequences with CDR3 regions of at least seven amino acids were retained for analysis. Two measures captured diversity: a Shannon entropy-derived clonality score and the Gini coefficient. Repertoire networks linked the top 5000 CDR3 amino acid sequences whenever two sequences differed by an edit distance of one. Antigen specificity groups and MHC restriction were predicted for TRB CDR3 amino acid sequences with GLIPH2. To flag known CMV, EBV, HIV or tissue antigen associations, CDR3 amino acid sequences were matched against VDJdb and McPAS-TCR. Pre-ART, post-ART and control groups were compared with Wilcoxon signed-rank tests and Holm-Bonferroni correction. Drawn from immuneACCESS, this table holds only the in-frame rearrangements with V and J called that TCRdb kept. Clones are partly lost; checked studies trace under half to an unresolved V gene and leave the rest unexplained. V, J and clone size reflect that table, while D and trimming were determined from the DNA. The sample table shows about 30,000 clones, and about 93% are seen once. 3% to 4% of the sample belongs to the ten largest clones.

The specimen comprised unsorted PBMCs, sampled around 5.5 years after starting antiretroviral therapy. The receptor was derived from a woman in her forties or fifties with HIV.

Here the CDR3 is given as CASSAVHRGETIYF. The nucleotide sequence reads TGTGCCAGCAGTGCGGTTCACAGGGGGGAAACCATATATTTT. Recombination linked TRBV2 to TRBJ1-3, with 8 central nucleotides matching TRBD1. Counted from cysteine to phenylalanine, this CDR3 has 14 amino acids. The read is trimmed to its CDR3 DNA, 42 bases read in frame from base 1. Germline trimming amounts to 4 bases on V and 10 bases on J, with 9 as the count of junction bases outside the gene matches. Per the germline V gene, SNHLY is the CDR1 and FYNNEI is the CDR2.